These 14 T cell receptor beta chains originate from one sample sequenced in a study of blood T cell repertoires in COVID-19. Profiling relied on immunoSEQ multiplex PCR, and the TCRdb table lists in-frame clones only, not all of them. The table has roughly 68,000 clones, roughly 84% seen once; the top ten hold 7.5% to 10%. The sequenced sample was peripheral blood. Receptor source: a man in his fifties with active COVID-19.

The chain is built from TRBV5-4 and TRBJ1-1; 10 bases are shared with TRBD1. Germline loops: CDR1 SGHNT, CDR2 YYREEE (reference sequence). With V trimmed by 4 bases and J by 4 bases, 13 bases remained unmatched. CDR3 length equals 17 residues. Written as DNA, the CDR3 is TGTGCCAGCAGCAAGGGGACAGGGGTGGGGTTCGGCACTGAAGCTTTCTTT. The encoded protein is CASSKGTGVGFGTEAFF.

On this clone itself: The same CDR3 is also encoded by other DNA sequences in this sample. The rearrangement uses TRBV5-4 and TRBJ2-5; 7 positions agree with TRBD2. CDR1 is SGHNT, CDR2 YYREEE, per germline (reference sequence). After removal of 2 bases from V and 4 bases from J, the junction contained 2 bases not matched to a gene. The CDR3 has 13 residues. The CDR3 loop reads CASSLSGGETQYF. Written as DNA, the CDR3 is TGTGCCAGCAGCTTATCGGGGGGAGAGACCCAGTACTTC.

The sample holds a few counts of this clone. This chain joins TRBV6-5 and TRBJ2-1; 13 bases agree with TRBD2. Trimming removed 3 bases from V and 6 bases from J; junction bases left unmatched: 2. Germline assignment: CDR1 MNHEY and CDR2 SVGAGI. CDR3 size: 15 residues. The CDR3 is CASSYGTSGTNEQFF. CDR3 bases: TGTGCCAGCAGTTATGGGACTAGCGGGACCAATGAGCAGTTCTTC.

This chain connects TRBV7-2 to TRBJ1-1; no firm D call. This CDR3 is built from 17 residues. CDR1 is SGHTA, CDR2 FQGNSA, per germline. V was pared by 5 bases and J by 0 bases, with 19 bases between. The CDR3 is CASSPRLAPPMNTEAFF. The CDR3 nucleotides are TGTGCCAGCAGCCCCCGACTCGCCCCCCCCATGAACACTGAAGCTTTCTTT.

The V call is TRBV29-1, the J call TRBJ1-2; D is possibly TRBD1 (5 bases). The CDR3 length is 12 residues. The V and J ends lost 6 bases and 6 bases respectively, with 14 bases between them. Looked up from germline, CDR1 is SQVTM and CDR2 is ANQGSEA. DNA for the CDR3: TGCAGCGTCAGGGCCCGGGTTGATGGCTACACCTTC. Its translation is CSVRARVDGYTF.

The gene calls are TRBV6-2 or TRBV6-3 and TRBJ2-3; 7 bases match TRBD1. Germline loops: CDR1 MNHEY, CDR2 SVGEGT. Losses at the gene ends were 4 bases for V and 3 bases for J; bases not matched to a gene: 1. CDR3 length equals 13 residues. CDR3 amino acids: CASSSTGTDTQYF. In DNA form, the CDR3 reads TGTGCCAGCAGTTCGACAGGGACAGATACGCAGTATTTT.

J is TRBJ2-1 and V is TRBV3-1 (or the pseudogene TRBV3-2); a possible D gene is TRBD2 (6 bases). CDR3 length equals 16 residues. Per the germline V gene, CDR1 is LGHDT and CDR2 is YNNKEL (reference sequence). V shed 1 base and J shed 6 bases, with 16 bases lying between them. The CDR3: CASSQANAGLVNEQFF. CDR3 bases: TGTGCCAGCAGCCAAGCGAATGCGGGGCTGGTCAATGAGCAGTTCTTC.

The J gene is TRBJ2-7, the V gene TRBV6-6; 8 bases are shared with TRBD2. V lost 8 bases and J lost 6; bases outside the gene matches: 3. This CDR3 contains 11 residues. Germline loops: CDR1 MNHNY, CDR2 SVGAGI (reference sequence). The CDR3 is CASGREGEQYF. The CDR3 region has the DNA TGTGCCAGCGGCCGGGAGGGCGAGCAGTACTTC.

The rearrangement links TRBV5-1 to TRBJ2-5, with TRBD2 matching over 12 bases. The germline V gene encodes CDR1 SGHRS and CDR2 YFSETQ. The V and J ends lost 0 bases and 2 bases, in that order; junction bases with no gene match: 8. This CDR3 comprises 18 residues. CDR3 in amino acids: CASSLGLAGAASQETQYF. DNA for the CDR3: TGCGCCAGCAGCTTGGGACTAGCGGGGGCCGCCTCACAAGAGACCCAGTACTTC.

The chain links TRBV9 to TRBJ2-1; 10 nucleotides match TRBD2. This CDR3 has 19 amino acids. The V gene's germline CDR1 is SGDLS and CDR2 YYNGEE. Unmatched junction bases numbered 15, after V lost 0 bases and J lost 6 bases. DNA for the CDR3: TGTGCCAGCAGCGTAGATAGCGGGAGGACTCGCCGCGCCGGCAATGAGCAGTTCTTC. Translated: CASSVDSGRTRRAGNEQFF. Using reference TRBV9 and TRBJ2-1 for the parts outside the CDR3, the full variable domain is DSGVTQTPKHLITATGQRVTLRCSPRSGDLSVYWYQQSLDQGLQFLIQYYNGEERAKGNILERFSAQQFPDLHSELNLSSLELGDSALYFCASSVDSGRTRRAGNEQFFGPGTRLTVL.

The genes are TRBV29-1 and TRBJ2-1, with TRBD2 identical over 15 bases. Germline CDR1 and CDR2: SQVTM and ANQGSEA. The CDR3 is 17 residues long. V dropped 6 bases and J dropped 3; count of bases not matched to a gene: 9. CDR3 bases: TGCAGCGTCAAAGGACTAGCGGGAGGGCGATTCTACAATGAGCAGTTCTTC. Translating it yields CSVKGLAGGRFYNEQFF.

CDR3 sequence reads: CSGQGQSNEAFF. The CDR3 nucleotides read TGCAGCGGCCAAGGACAGAGCAATGAAGCTTTCTTT. This chain joins TRBV29-1 and TRBJ1-1; D perhaps matches TRBD1 (6 bases). The CDR3 runs 12 residues. Trimming took off 7 bases at V and 7 bases at J, with 16 bases between the two ends. Looked up from germline, CDR1 is SQVTM and CDR2 is ANQGSEA.

This clone was found a few times. The genes are TRBV7-9 and TRBJ1-2; weak D call: TRBD1 (6 bases). CDR1 is SEHNR and CDR2 is FQNEAQ in the germline V gene (reference sequence). V was cut by 5 bases and J by 4 bases, with 14 bases left in between. The length of the CDR3 is 14 residues. The CDR3 DNA follows: TGTGCCAGCAGCGGCGGACAGCCTCTCTATGGCTACACCTTC. The encoded protein is CASSGGQPLYGYTF.

The chain joins TRBV7-9 to TRBJ2-2; D unresolved. Germline CDR1 and CDR2: SEHNR and FQNEAQ (reference sequence). This CDR3 contains 14 residues. The V gene lost 5 bases and the J gene lost 4 bases, with 11 bases spanning the gap. The CDR3, as DNA: TGTGCCAGCAGCGTCCGACTCCCCACCGGGGAGCTGTTTTTT. It translates to CASSVRLPTGELFF.